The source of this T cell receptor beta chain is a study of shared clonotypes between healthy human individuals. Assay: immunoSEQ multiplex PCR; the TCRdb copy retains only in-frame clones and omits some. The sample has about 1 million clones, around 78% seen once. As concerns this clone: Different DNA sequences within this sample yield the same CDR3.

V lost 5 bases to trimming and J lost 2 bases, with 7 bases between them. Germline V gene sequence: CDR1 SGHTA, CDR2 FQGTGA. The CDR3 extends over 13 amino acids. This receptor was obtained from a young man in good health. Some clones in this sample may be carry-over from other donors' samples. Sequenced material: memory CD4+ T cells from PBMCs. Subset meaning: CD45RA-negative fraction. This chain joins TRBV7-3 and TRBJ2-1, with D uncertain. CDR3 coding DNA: TGTGCCAGCAGCCCCTCGGCCTACAATGAGCAGTTCTTC. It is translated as CASSPSAYNEQFF.